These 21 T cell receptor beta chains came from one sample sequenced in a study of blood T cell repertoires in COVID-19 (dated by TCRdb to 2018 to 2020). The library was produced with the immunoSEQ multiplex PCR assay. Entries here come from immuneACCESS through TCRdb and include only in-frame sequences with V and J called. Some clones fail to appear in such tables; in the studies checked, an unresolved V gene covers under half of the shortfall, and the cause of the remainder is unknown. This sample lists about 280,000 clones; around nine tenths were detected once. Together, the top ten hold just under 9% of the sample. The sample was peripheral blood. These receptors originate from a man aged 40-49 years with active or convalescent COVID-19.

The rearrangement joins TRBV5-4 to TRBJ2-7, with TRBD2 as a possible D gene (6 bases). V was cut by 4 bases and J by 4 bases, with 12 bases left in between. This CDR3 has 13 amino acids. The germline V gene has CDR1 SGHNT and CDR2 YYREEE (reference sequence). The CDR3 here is CASSPAGTYEQYF. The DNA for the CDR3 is TGTGCCAGCAGCCCGGCGGGGACTTACGAGCAGTACTTC.

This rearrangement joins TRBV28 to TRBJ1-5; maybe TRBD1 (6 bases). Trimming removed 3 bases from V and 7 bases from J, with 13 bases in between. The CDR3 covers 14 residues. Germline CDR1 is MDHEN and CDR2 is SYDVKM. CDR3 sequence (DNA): TGTGCCAGCAGTTTCCCACAGGGTCGACAGCCCCAGCATTTT. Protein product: CASSFPQGRQPQHF.

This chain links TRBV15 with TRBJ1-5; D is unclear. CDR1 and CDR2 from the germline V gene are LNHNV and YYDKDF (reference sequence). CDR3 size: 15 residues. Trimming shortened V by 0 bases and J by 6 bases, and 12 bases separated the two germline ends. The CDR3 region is CATSRDLGPGQPQHF. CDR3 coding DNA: TGTGCCACCAGCAGAGATCTCGGCCCAGGTCAGCCCCAGCATTTT.

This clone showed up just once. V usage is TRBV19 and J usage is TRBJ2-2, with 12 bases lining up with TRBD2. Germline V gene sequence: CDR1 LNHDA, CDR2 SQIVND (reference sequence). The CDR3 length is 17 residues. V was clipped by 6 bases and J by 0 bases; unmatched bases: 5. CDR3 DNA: TGTGCCAGTAGGCTAGCGGGGGGGTTTGCGAACACCGGGGAGCTGTTTTTT. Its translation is CASRLAGGFANTGELFF.

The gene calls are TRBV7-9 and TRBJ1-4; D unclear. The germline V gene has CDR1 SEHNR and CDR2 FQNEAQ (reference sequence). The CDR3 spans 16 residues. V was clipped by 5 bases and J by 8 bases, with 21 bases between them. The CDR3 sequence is CASSPTQGSTEEKLFF. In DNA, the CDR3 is TGTGCCAGCAGCCCCACCCAAGGATCCACGGAGGAAAAACTGTTTTTT.

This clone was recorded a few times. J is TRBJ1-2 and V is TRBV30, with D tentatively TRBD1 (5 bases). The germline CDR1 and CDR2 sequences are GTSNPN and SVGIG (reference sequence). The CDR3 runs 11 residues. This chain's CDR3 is CACGARYGYTF. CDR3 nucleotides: TGTGCTTGTGGGGCCCGGTATGGCTACACCTTC.

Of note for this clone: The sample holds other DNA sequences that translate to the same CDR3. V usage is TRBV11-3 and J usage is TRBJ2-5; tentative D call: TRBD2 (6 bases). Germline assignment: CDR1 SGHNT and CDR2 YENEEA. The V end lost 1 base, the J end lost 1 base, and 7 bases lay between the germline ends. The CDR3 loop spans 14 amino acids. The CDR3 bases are TGTGCCAGCAGCTTAGGGCGGGGCCAAGAGACCCAGTACTTC. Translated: CASSLGRGQETQYF.

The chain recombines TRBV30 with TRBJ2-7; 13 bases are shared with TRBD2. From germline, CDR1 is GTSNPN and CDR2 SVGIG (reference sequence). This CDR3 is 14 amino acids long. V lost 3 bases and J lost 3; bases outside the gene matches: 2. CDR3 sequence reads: CAWRLAGGNYEQYF. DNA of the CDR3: TGTGCCTGGAGACTAGCGGGAGGGAACTACGAGCAGTACTTC.

CDR3 loop: CASSPTGGENEKLFF. CDR3 DNA: TGTGCCAGCAGTCCCACAGGGGGCGAGAATGAAAAACTGTTTTTT. The rearrangement uses TRBV28 and TRBJ1-4, with TRBD1 identical over 9 bases. There are 15 residues in the CDR3. V lost 5 bases and J lost 5; bases outside the gene matches: 6. In germline, CDR1 is MDHEN, CDR2 SYDVKM.

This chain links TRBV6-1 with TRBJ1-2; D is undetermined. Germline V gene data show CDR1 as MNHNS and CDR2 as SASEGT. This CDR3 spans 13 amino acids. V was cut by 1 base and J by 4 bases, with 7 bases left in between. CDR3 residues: CASSEVLIYGYTF. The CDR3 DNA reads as TGTGCCAGCAGTGAAGTTCTTATCTATGGCTACACCTTC.

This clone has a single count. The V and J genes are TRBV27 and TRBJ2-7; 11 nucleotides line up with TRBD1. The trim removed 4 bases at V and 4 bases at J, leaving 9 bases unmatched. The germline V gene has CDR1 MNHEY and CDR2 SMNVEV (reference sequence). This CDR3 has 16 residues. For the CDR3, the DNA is TGTGCCAGCAGTTGGGGGCCGGGACAGGGGGGTTACGAGCAGTACTTC. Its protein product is CASSWGPGQGGYEQYF.

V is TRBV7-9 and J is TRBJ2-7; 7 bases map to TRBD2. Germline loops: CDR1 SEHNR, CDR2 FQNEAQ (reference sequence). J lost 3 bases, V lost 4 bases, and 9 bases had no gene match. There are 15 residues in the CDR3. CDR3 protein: CASSSGGEPIYEQYF. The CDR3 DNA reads TGTGCCAGCAGCTCGGGGGGAGAGCCCATCTACGAGCAGTACTTC. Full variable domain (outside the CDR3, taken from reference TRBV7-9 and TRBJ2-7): DTGVSQNPRHKITKRGQNVTFRCDPISEHNRLYWYRQTLGQGPEFLTYFQNEAQLEKSRLLSDRFSAERPKGSFSTLEIQRTEQGDSAMYLCASSSGGEPIYEQYFGPGTRLTVT.

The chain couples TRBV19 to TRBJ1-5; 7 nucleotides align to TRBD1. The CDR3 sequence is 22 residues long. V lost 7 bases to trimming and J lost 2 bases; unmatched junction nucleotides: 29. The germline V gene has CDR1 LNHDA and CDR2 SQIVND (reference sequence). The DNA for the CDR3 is TGTGCCAGTATTCTCCGAGGACAGGAAAAAGGGGCCACCTGGAATGGCAATCAGCCCCAGCATTTT. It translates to CASILRGQEKGATWNGNQPQHF. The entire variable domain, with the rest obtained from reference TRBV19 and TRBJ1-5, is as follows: DGGITQSPKYLFRKEGQNVTLSCEQNLNHDAMYWYRQDPGQGLRLIYYSQIVNDFQKGDIAEGYSVSREKKESFPLTVTSAQKNPTAFYLCASILRGQEKGATWNGNQPQHFGDGTRLSIL.

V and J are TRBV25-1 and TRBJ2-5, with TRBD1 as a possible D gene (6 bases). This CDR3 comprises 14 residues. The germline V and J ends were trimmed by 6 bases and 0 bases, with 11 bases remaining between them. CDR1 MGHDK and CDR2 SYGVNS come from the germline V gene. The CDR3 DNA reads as TGTGCCAGCAGCCACACAGGGTACCAAGAGACCCAGTACTTC. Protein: CASSHTGYQETQYF.

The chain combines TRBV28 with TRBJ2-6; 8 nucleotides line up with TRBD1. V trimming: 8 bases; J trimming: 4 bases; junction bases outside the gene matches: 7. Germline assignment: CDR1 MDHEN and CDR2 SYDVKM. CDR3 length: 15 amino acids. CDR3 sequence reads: CASGQGSAGANVLTF. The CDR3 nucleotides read TGTGCCAGCGGACAGGGCTCTGCCGGGGCCAACGTCCTGACTTTC.

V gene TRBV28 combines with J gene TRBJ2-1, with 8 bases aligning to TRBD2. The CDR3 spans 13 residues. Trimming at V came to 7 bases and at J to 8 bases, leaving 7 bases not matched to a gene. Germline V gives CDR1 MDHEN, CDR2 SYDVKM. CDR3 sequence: CASTGGAGDEQFF. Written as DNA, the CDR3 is TGTGCCAGCACCGGGGGGGCTGGGGATGAGCAGTTCTTC.

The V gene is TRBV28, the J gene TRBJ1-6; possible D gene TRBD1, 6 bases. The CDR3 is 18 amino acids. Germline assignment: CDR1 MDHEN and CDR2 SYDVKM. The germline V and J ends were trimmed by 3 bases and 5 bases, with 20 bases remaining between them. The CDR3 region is CASSFRTGIPLNNSPLHF. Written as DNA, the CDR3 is TGTGCCAGCAGTTTTCGCACAGGGATCCCCCTCAATAATTCACCCCTCCACTTT.

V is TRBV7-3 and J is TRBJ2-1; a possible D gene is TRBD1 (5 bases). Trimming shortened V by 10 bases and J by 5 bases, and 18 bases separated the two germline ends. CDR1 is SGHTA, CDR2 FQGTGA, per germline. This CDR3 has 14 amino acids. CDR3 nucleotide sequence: TGTGCCATCTCAGGGCCCAGAGCCGACAATGAGCAGTTCTTC. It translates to CAISGPRADNEQFF.

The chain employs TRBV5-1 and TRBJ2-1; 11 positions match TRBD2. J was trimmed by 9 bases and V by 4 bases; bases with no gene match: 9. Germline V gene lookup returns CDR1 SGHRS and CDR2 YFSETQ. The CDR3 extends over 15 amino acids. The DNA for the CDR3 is TGCGCCAGCAGCGGTAGCGGGGGGGAAGGGAGTGAGCAGTTCTTC. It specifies CASSGSGGEGSEQFF. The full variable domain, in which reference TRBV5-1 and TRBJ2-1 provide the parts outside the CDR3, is KAGVTQTPRYLIKTRGQQVTLSCSPISGHRSVSWYQQTPGQGLQFLFEYFSETQRNKGNFPGRFSGRQFSNSRSEMNVSTLELGDSALYLCASSGSGGEGSEQFFGPGTRLTVL.

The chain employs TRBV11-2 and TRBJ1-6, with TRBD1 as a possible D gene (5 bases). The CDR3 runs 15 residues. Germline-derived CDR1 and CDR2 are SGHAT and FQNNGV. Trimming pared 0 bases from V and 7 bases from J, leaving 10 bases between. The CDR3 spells CASSLERGRNSPLHF. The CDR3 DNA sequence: TGTGCCAGCAGCTTAGAGCGGGGGAGGAATTCACCCCTCCACTTT.

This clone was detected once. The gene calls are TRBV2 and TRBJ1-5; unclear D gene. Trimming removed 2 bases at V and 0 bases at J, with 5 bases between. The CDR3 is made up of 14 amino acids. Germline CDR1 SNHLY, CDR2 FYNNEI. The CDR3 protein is CASSESDSNQPQHF. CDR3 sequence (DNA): TGTGCCAGCAGTGAATCAGATAGCAATCAGCCCCAGCATTTT.